This TCR beta chain came from a study of blood T cell repertoires in COVID-19. Whole-study context: Samples representing acute and convalescent COVID-19 were sourced from the United States, Italy and Spain. Nucleic acid was either cDNA or gDNA, and it came from T cells, B-cell-depleted T cells, or PBMCs.

Study processing details: Estimates of nucleated cell counts were drawn from the amplification of reference gene primers. Using immunoSEQ multiplex PCR, the repertoire was profiled, and TCRdb retains in-frame clones only, with some absent. Clone size and V and J calls were adopted from that table, with D and trimming inferred from the DNA. The sample has more than 200,000 clones, approximately 86% seen once; the top ten hold 5.2%. CDR1 is SGDLS, CDR2 YYNGEE, per germline. Trimming at V came to 0 bases and at J to 4 bases, leaving 3 bases not matched to a gene. This CDR3 is built from 14 residues. Sequencing was done on a sample of peripheral blood. The chain has TRBV9 and TRBJ1-1, with TRBD1 matching over 7 bases. The receptor was derived from a woman aged 60-70 years with COVID-19, enrolled during active disease. Here the CDR3 reads CASSVEAGGTEAFF. For the CDR3, the DNA is TGTGCCAGCAGCGTAGAGGCAGGGGGCACTGAAGCTTTCTTT.